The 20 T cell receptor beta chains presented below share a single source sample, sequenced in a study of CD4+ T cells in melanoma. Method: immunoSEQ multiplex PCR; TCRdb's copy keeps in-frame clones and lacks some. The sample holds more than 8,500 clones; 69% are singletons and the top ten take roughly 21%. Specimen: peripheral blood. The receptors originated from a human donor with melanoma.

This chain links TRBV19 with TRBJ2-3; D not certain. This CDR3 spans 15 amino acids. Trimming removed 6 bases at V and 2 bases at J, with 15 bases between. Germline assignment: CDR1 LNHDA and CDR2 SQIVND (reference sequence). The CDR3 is CASRLQDLYTDTQYF. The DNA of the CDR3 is TGTGCCAGTAGGCTACAAGACCTATACACAGATACGCAGTATTTT.

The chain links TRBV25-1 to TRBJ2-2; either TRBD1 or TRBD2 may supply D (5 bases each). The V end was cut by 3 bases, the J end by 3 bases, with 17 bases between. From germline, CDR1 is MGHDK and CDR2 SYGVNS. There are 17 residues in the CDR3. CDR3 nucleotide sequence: TGTGCCAGCAGTGATATGGGGGTAGCCCCAGACACCGGGGAGCTGTTTTTT. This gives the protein CASSDMGVAPDTGELFF. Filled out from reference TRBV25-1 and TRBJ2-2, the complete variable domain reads EADIYQTPRYLVIGTGKKITLECSQTMGHDKMYWYQQDPGMELHLIHYSYGVNSTEKGDLSSESTVSRIRTEHFPLTLESARPSHTSQYLCASSDMGVAPDTGELFFGEGSRLTVL.

The CDR3 DNA follows: TGTGCCAGCAGCTCTTGGACACCGGCGAGAGAGACCCAGTACTTC. It is translated as CASSSWTPARETQYF. V gene TRBV7-2 combines with J gene TRBJ2-5; maybe TRBD1 (5 bases). With 4 bases removed from V and 4 bases from J, the gap between germline ends came to 16 bases. This CDR3 spans 15 amino acids. Germline V lookup: CDR1 SGHTA, CDR2 FQGNSA.

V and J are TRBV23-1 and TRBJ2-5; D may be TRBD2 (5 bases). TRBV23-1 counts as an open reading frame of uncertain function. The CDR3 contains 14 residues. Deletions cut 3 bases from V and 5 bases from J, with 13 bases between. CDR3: CASSHPDWRETQYF. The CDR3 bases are TGCGCCAGCAGTCATCCCGATTGGAGGGAGACCCAGTACTTC.

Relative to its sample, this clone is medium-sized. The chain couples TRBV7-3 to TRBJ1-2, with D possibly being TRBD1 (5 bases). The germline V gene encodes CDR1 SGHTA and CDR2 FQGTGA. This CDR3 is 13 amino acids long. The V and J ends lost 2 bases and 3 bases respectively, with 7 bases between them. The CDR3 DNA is TGTGCCAGCAGCTTAGGAGGGGACTATGGCTACACCTTC. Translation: CASSLGGDYGYTF.

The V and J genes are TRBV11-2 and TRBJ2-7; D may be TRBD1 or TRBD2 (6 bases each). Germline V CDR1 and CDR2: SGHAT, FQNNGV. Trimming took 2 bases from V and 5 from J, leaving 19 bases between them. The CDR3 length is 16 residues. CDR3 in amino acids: CASSLRSGEAIDEQYF. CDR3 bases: TGTGCCAGCAGCTTACGTTCAGGGGAGGCTATTGACGAGCAGTACTTC.

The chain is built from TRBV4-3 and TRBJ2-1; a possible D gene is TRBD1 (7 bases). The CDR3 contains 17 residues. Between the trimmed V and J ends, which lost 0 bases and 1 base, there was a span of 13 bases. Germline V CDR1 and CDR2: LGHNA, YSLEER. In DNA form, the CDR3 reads TGCGCCAGCAGCCAAGATGGAGGGGGCCATTCCTACAATGAGCAGTTCTTC. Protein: CASSQDGGGHSYNEQFF.

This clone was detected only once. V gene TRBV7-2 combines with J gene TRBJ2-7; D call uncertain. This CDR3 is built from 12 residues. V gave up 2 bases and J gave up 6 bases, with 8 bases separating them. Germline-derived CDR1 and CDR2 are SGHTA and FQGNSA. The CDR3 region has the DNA TGTGCCAGCAGCTTATTGGGCCTCGAGCAGTACTTC. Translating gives CASSLLGLEQYF.

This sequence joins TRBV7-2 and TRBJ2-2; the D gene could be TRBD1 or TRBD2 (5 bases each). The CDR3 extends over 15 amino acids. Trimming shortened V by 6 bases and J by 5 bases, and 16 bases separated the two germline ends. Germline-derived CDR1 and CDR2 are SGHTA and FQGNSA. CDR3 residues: CASSPWPGTTGELFF. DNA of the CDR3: TGTGCCAGCAGTCCATGGCCAGGGACGACCGGGGAGCTGTTTTTT.

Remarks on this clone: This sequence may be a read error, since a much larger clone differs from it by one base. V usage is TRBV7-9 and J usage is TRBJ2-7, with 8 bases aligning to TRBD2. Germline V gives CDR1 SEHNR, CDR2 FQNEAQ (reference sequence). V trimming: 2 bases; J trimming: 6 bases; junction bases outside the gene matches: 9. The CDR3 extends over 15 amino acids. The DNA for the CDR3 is TGTGCCAGCAGCTTAAGGGCTAACGGGGGGGCCGAGCAGTACTTC. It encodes CASSLRANGGAEQYF.

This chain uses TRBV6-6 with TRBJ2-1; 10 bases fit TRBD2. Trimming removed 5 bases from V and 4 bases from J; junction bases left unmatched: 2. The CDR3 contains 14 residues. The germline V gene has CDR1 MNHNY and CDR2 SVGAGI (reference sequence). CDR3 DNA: TGTGCCAGCAGTCTAGCGGGGGTATACAATGAGCAGTTCTTC. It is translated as CASSLAGVYNEQFF.

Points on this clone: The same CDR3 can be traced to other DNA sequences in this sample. The chain's CDR3 is CASSSGQGSTQYF. In nucleotides, the CDR3 is TGTGCCAGCAGCTCCGGGCAGGGGAGCACGCAGTATTTT. The genes are TRBV7-9 and TRBJ2-3; D possibly corresponds to TRBD1 (6 bases). Germline CDR1 reads SEHNR; CDR2 reads FQNEAQ (reference sequence). V was trimmed by 4 bases and J by 9 bases, leaving 14 bases between them. There are 13 residues in the CDR3. Variable domain in full (rest from reference TRBV7-9 and TRBJ2-3): DTGVSQNPRHKITKRGQNVTFRCDPISEHNRLYWYRQTLGQGPEFLTYFQNEAQLEKSRLLSDRFSAERPKGSFSTLEIQRTEQGDSAMYLCASSSGQGSTQYFGPGTRLTVL.

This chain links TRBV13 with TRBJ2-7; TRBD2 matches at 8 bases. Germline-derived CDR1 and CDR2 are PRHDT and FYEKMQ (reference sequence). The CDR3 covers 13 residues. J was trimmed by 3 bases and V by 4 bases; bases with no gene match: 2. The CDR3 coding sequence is TGTGCCAGCAGCTCGAGCGGGGGCTACGAGCAGTACTTC. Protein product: CASSSSGGYEQYF.

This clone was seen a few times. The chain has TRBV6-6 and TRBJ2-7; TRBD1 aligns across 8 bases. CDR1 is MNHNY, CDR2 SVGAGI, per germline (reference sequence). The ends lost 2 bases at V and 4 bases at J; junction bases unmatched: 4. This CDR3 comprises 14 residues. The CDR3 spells CASSYGTGKYEQYF. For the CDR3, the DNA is TGTGCCAGCAGTTACGGGACAGGAAAGTACGAGCAGTACTTC.

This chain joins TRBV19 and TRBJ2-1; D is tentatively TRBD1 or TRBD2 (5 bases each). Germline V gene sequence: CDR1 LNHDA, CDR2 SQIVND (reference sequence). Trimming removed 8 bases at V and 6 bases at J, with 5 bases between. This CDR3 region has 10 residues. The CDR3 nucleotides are TGTGCCAGTGGGGGCAATGAGCAGTTCTTC. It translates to CASGGNEQFF.

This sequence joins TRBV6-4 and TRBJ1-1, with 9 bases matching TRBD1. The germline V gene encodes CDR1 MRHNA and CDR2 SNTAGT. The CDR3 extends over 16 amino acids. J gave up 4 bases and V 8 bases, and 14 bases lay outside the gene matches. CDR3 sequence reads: CASCPGTGKCSTEAFF. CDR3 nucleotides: TGTGCCAGCTGTCCCGGGACAGGGAAATGCAGCACTGAAGCTTTCTTT.

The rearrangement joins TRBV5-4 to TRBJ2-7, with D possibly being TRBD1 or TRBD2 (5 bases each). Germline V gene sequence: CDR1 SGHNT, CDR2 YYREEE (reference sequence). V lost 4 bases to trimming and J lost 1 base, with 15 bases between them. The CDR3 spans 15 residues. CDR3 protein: CASSQRDVGSYEQYF. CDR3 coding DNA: TGTGCCAGCAGCCAACGGGACGTAGGTTCCTACGAGCAGTACTTC.

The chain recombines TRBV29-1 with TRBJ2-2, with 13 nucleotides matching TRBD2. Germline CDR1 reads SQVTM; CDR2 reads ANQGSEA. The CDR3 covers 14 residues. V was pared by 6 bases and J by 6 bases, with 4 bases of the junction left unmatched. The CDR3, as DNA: TGCAGCGTGAAAGGGACTAGCGGGGCCGGGGAGCTGTTTTTT. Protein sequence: CSVKGTSGAGELFF.

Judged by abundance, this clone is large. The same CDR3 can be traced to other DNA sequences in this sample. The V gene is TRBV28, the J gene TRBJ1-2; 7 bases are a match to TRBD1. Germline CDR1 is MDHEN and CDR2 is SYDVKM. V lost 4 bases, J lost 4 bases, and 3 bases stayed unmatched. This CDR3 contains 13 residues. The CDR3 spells CASSSGQLYGYTF. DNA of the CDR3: TGTGCCAGCAGTTCGGGACAGCTCTATGGCTACACCTTC.

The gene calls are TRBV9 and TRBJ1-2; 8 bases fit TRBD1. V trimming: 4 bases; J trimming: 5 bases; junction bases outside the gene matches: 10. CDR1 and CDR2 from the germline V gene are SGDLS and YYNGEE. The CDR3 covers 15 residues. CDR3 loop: CASSSVDRGSYGYTF. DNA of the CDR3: TGTGCCAGCAGCTCGGTCGACAGGGGAAGTTATGGCTACACCTTC.